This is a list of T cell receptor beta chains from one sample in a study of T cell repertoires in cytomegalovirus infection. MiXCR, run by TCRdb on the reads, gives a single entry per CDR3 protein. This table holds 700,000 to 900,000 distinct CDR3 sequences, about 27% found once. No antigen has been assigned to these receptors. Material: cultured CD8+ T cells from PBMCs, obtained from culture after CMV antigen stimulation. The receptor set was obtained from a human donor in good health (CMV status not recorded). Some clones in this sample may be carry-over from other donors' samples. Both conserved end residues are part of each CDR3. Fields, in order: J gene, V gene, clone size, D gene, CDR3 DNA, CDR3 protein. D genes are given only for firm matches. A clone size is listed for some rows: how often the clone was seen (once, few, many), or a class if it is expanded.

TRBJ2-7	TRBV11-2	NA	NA	TGTGCCAGCAGCTTAATTTCGCTGGCTGACTTCTCCTACGAGCAGTACTTC	CASSLISLADFSYEQYF
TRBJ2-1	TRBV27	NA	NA	TGTGCCAGCAGTTTATACGGGTCTAGCTCCTACAATGAGCAGTTCTTC	CASSLYGSSSYNEQFF
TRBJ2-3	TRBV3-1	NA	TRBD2	TGTGCCAGCAGCCAAGGAGGACTAGCGGGGGACACAGATACGCAGTATTTT	CASSQGGLAGDTDTQYF
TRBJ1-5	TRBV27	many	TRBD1	TGCGCCAGCAGCCCCCGGGACAGGGGCAATCAGCCCCAGCATTTT	CASSPRDRGNQPQHF
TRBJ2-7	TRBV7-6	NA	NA	TGTGCCAGCAGCCCACTATTACCCTACGAGCAGTACTTC	CASSPLLPYEQYF
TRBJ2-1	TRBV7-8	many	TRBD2	TGTGCCAGCAGCTTACTAGCGGGGGCCAGCTCCTACAATGAGCAGTTCTTC	CASSLLAGASSYNEQFF
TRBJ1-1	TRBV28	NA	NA	TGTGCCGGTCTCGGAGCTTTCTTT	CAGLGAFF
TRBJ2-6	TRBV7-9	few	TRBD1	TGTGCCAGCAGCTACCAGGGGGCGGGAGGGGCCAACGTCCTGACTTTC	CASSYQGAGGANVLTF
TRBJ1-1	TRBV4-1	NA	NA	TGCGCCAGCAGCCAATCGTCGGTCACCACTGAAGCTTTCTTT	CASSQSSVTTEAFF
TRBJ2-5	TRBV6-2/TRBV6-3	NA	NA	TGTGCCAGCAGTTACACGTTCCTTGTCCAGGGACCAGAGACCCAGTACTTC	CASSYTFLVQGPETQYF
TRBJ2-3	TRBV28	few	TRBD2	TGTGCCAGCAGTTCCACCAGACTAGCGGGGCCGCGGGATACGCAGTATTTT	CASSSTRLAGPRDTQYF
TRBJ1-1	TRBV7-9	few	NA	TGTGCCAGCAGCGCCTCTTCCCTCACTGAAGCTTTCTTT	CASSASSLTEAFF
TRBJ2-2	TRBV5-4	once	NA	TGTGCCAGCAGCTCCGACTACCCCGGGGAGCTGTTTTTT	CASSSDYPGELFF
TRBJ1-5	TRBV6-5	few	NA	TGTGCCACGAGGCGCCAGGGGCAGAGCAATCAGCCCCAGCATTTT	CATRRQGQSNQPQHF
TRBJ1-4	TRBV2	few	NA	TGTGCCAGCAGTGAAAGAGGGGGAAGTACGCGGGATGAAAAACTGTTTTTT	CASSERGGSTRDEKLFF
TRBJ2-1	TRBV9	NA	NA	TGTGCCAGCAGCGAGGAAGGGCTAAGCTCCTACAATGAGCAGTTCTTC	CASSEEGLSSYNEQFF
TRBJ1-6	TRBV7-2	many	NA	TGTGCCAGCAGCTTGAGATGGTTCGGTAATTCACCCCTCCACTTT	CASSLRWFGNSPLHF
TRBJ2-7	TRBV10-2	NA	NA	TGCGCCAGCGGTGGACAGTACTACGAGCAGTACTTC	CASGGQYYEQYF
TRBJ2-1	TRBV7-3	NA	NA	TGTGCCAGCAGCTTAGATAAGGGACTGAGCTCCTACAATGAGCAGTTCTTC	CASSLDKGLSSYNEQFF
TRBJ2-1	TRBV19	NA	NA	TGTGCCAGTAGTCCAGGGGCAGCCTCCGATCGGGTTGACAATGAGCAGTTCTTC	CASSPGAASDRVDNEQFF
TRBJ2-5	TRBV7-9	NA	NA	TGTGCCAGCAGCTTAGTGCTTCAGGGGCACAACCAAGAGACCCAGTACTTC	CASSLVLQGHNQETQYF
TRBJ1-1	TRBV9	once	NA	TGTGCCAGCAGCGTAGTTCCGACAGTGAACACTGAAGCTTTCTTT	CASSVVPTVNTEAFF
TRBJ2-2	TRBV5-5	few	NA	TGTGCCAGCAGTTCCGATCCGAACACCGGGGAGCTGTTTTTT	CASSSDPNTGELFF
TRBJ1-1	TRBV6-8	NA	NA	TGTGCCAGCATGTCAGGGGAAGGAGCTTTCTTT	CASMSGEGAFF
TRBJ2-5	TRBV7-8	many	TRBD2	TGTGCCAGCAGCTTACCCCGGGGAAGCGGGGTTACTGAGACCCAGTACTTC	CASSLPRGSGVTETQYF
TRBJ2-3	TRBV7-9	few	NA	TGTGCCAGCATCTTCTATTCTGACCGGGACATAACTAGCACAGATACGCAGTATTTT	CASIFYSDRDITSTDTQYF
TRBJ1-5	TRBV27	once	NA	TGTGCCAGCAGTTTACATCCTGCTGAACTTAGCAATCAGCCCCAGCATTTT	CASSLHPAELSNQPQHF
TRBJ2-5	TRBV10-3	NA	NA	TGTGCCATCACGGCAAGGTCCCCTTTCGAGGAGACCCAGTACTTC	CAITARSPFEETQYF
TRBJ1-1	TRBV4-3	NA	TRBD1	TGCGCCAGCAGCCGAGAGGACAGGGTAAACACTGAAGCTTTCTTT	CASSREDRVNTEAFF
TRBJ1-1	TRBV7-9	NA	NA	TGTGCCAGCAGTCCTCAGGTGGGCACTGAAGCTTTCTTT	CASSPQVGTEAFF
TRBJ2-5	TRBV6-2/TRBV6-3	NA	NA	TGTGCCAGCAGTTACTACCAGGGACAAGAGACCCAGTACTTC	CASSYYQGQETQYF
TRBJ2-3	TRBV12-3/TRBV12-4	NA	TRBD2	TGTGCCAGCAGTTTAGAACTAGCGGGGGGGCCCACTACAGATACGCAGTATTTT	CASSLELAGGPTTDTQYF
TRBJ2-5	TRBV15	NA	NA	TGTGCCACCAGCAGTGAGATGGAGACCCAGTACTTC	CATSSEMETQYF
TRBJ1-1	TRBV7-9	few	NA	TGTGCCAGCAGCCCGGACTCTGAAGCTTTCTTT	CASSPDSEAFF
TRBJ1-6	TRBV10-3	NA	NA	TGTGCCATCAGTGGAAACAGGCTGGAGAATTCACCCCTCCACTTT	CAISGNRLENSPLHF
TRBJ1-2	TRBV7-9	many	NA	TGTGCCAGCAGCCAGACCCCACAGTATGGCTACACCTTC	CASSQTPQYGYTF
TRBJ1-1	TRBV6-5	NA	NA	TGTGCCAGCAGCTTCGACAGGGAAGCTTTCTTT	CASSFDREAFF
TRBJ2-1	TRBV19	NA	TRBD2	TGTGCCAGTATTTATAGCGGGGGGGCCTTTGATGAGCAGTTCTTC	CASIYSGGAFDEQFF
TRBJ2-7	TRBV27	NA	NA	TGTGCCAGCAGTCTTCACCGGAGCGTCTACGAGCAGTACTTC	CASSLHRSVYEQYF
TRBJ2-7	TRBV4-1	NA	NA	TGCGCCAGCAGCCCCGACACGGACCTATACGAGCAGTACTTC	CASSPDTDLYEQYF
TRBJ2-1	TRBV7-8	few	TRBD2	TGTGCCAGCAGCTTACCTTTGGGGGGGATCGGGGGAGATTACAATGAGCAGTTCTTC	CASSLPLGGIGGDYNEQFF
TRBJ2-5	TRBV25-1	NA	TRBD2	TGTGCCAGCAGTGAAGTAGCGGGGCGTACTCAAGAGACCCAGTACTTC	CASSEVAGRTQETQYF
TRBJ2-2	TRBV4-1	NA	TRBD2	TGCGCCAGCAGCCAAGCGGCTAGCGGCACCGGGGAGCTGTTTTTT	CASSQAASGTGELFF
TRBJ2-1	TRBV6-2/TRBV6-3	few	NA	TGTGCCAGCAGTTTGTGGGGGGTCCACAATGAGCAGTTCTTC	CASSLWGVHNEQFF
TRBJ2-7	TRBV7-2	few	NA	TGTGCCAGCAGCTCCCTGAGGTCCTACGAGCAGTACTTC	CASSSLRSYEQYF
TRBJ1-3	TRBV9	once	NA	TGTGCCAGCAGCTCCCGGACAGCCGGAGAAACTGGAAACACCATATATTTT	CASSSRTAGETGNTIYF
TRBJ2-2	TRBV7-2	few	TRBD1	TGTGCCAGCAGCCCCGGGACAGGGGCTGCAAGGTTCACCGGGGAGCTGTTTTTT	CASSPGTGAARFTGELFF
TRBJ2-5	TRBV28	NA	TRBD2	TGTGCCAGCAGTTTCCTGGGACTAGCGTCTTCCCACCGGGGGACCCAGTACTTC	CASSFLGLASSHRGTQYF
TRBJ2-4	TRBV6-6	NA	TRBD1	TGTGCCAGCAGCAACGACAGGGGCCGTATTCAGTACTTC	CASSNDRGRIQYF
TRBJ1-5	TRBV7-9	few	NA	TGTGCCAGCAGCTTATCCCTAGGTTCTCAGCCCCAGCATTTT	CASSLSLGSQPQHF
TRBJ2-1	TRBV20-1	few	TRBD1	TGCAGTGCTGTACAACCGGGACAGGGTCAATACAATGAGCAGTTCTTC	CSAVQPGQGQYNEQFF
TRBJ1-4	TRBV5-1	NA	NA	TGCGCCAGCAGCTTGTGGGGGTCTAATGAAAAACTGTTTTTT	CASSLWGSNEKLFF
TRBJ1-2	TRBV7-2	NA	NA	TGTGCCAGCAGCTTAGCGTGGGTGAACTATGGCTACACCTTC	CASSLAWVNYGYTF
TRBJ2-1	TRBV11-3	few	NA	TGTGCCAGCAGCTTAGACCAGGGCCGCCAGTACAATGAGCAGTTCTTC	CASSLDQGRQYNEQFF
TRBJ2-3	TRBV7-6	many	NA	TGTGCCAGCAGCTTAACGGCAGGGAGTGGGACAGATACGCAGTATTTT	CASSLTAGSGTDTQYF
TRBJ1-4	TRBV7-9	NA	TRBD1	TGTGCCAGCAGCCGTCCCACAGGGGTCCCTAATGAAAAACTGTTTTTT	CASSRPTGVPNEKLFF
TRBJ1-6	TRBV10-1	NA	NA	TGCGCCAGCAGTGAGTCGAGGACAGAAAATTCACCCCTCCACTTT	CASSESRTENSPLHF
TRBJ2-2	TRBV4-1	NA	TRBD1	TGCGCCAGCAGCCAGGGGGACAGGGCGGTCGGGCAGCTGTTTTTT	CASSQGDRAVGQLFF